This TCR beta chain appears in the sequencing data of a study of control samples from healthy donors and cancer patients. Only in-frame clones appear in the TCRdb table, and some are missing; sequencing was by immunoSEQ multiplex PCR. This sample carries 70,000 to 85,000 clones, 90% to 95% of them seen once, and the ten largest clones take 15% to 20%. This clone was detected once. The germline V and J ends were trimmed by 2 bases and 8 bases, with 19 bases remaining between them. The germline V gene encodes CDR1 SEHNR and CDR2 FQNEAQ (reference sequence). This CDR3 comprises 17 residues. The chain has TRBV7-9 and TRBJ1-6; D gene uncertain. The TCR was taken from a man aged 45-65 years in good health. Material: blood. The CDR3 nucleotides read TGTGCCAGCAGCTTACCCCGGAGTCAGTCAGGTCATTCACCCCTCCACTTT. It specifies CASSLPRSQSGHSPLHF.